A selection of T cell receptor beta chains follows, all from one sample in a study of OX40 agonist ivuxolimab in advanced cancers. The protocol was immunoSEQ multiplex PCR, while the TCRdb copy is restricted to in-frame clones and leaves out a portion. This sample yields more than 30,000 clones, of which roughly 90% are seen a single time; more than 0.8% belongs to the top ten. Sequenced here: CD4+ or CD8+ T cells sorted from blood, sampled in a trial of the OX40 agonist ivuxolimab. The receptors were sampled from an adult with an advanced solid tumor such as melanoma, head and neck, liver or kidney cancer. Each CDR3 is given with its conserved first and last residue. Fields, in order: J gene, D gene, V gene, CDR3 DNA, CDR3 protein. D genes are given only for firm matches.

J gene: TRBJ2-2
D gene: .
V gene: TRBV28
CDR3 DNA: TGTGCCAGCGGGGCAGACACCGGGGAGCTGTTTTTT
CDR3 protein: CASGADTGELFF

J gene: TRBJ2-1
D gene: .
V gene: TRBV10-3
CDR3 DNA: TGTGCCACCCAGGGTGAGCAGTTCTTC
CDR3 protein: CATQGEQFF

J gene: TRBJ2-3
D gene: TRBD2
V gene: TRBV5-6
CDR3 DNA: TGTGCCAGCAGCTCTCCGACTAGCGGGAGTGATACGCAGTATTTT
CDR3 protein: CASSSPTSGSDTQYF

J gene: TRBJ2-1
D gene: TRBD2
V gene: TRBV7-6
CDR3 DNA: TGTGCCAGCAGCGAGAGCGGGGAAAGTTACAATGAGCAGTTCTTC
CDR3 protein: CASSESGESYNEQFF

J gene: TRBJ1-1
D gene: TRBD1
V gene: TRBV19
CDR3 DNA: TGTGCCAGTAGTACCTCGGACAGGGTGATGAAGGCTTTCTTT
CDR3 protein: CASSTSDRVMKAFF

J gene: TRBJ2-3
D gene: .
V gene: TRBV11-3
CDR3 DNA: TGTGCCAGCAGCTTAGATTGGGCCACAGATACGCAGTATTTT
CDR3 protein: CASSLDWATDTQYF

J gene: TRBJ1-2
D gene: .
V gene: TRBV27
CDR3 DNA: TGTGCCAGCAGTTTAGACCGGAGGCCCTTCTATGGCTACACCTTC
CDR3 protein: CASSLDRRPFYGYTF

J gene: TRBJ1-1
D gene: TRBD1
V gene: TRBV5-6
CDR3 DNA: TGTGCCAGCAGTCAACAGGGGTTCATGAACACTGAAGCTTTCTTT
CDR3 protein: CASSQQGFMNTEAFF

J gene: TRBJ2-5
D gene: .
V gene: TRBV7-6
CDR3 DNA: TGTGCCAGCAGCTTAGGTTTCGCAGGCCAAGAGACCCAGTACTTC
CDR3 protein: CASSLGFAGQETQYF

J gene: TRBJ1-5
D gene: .
V gene: TRBV19
CDR3 DNA: TGTGCCAGTAGTAGGGGGGAGGGCCGGAGCAATCAGCCCCAGCATTTT
CDR3 protein: CASSRGEGRSNQPQHF